Below, 3 T cell receptor beta chains from the same sample are listed, as sequenced in a study of technical replicates of blood from four donors. The repertoire was sequenced with immunoSEQ multiplex PCR; TCRdb's copy has only in-frame clones and lacks some. The table records under 85,000 clones, 85% to 95% of them present only once. Input material: T cells isolated from PBMCs. The receptors here all came from a human donor in good health.

The chain is built from TRBV15 and TRBJ1-4; TRBD1 might be the D (5 bases). V lost 5 bases and J lost 7, with 14 bases in between. The CDR3 is 14 amino acids. Germline lookup yields CDR1 LNHNV and CDR2 YYDKDF (reference sequence). CDR3 DNA sequence: TGTGCCACCAGCGTAGACAGCGCAAGTGAAAAACTGTTTTTT. Translated, it gives CATSVDSASEKLFF.

V is TRBV7-8 and J is TRBJ2-2, with D possibly matching TRBD2 (5 bases). The V and J ends lost 1 base and 1 base respectively, with 7 bases between them. CDR3 length equals 15 residues. CDR1 is SGHVS, CDR2 FQNEAQ, per germline. In DNA, the CDR3 is TGTGCCAGCAGCTTAGGAGGGAGGAACACCGGGGAGCTGTTTTTT. Amino acids: CASSLGGRNTGELFF.

The chain has TRBV7-3 and TRBJ2-7; 10 nucleotides match TRBD2. This CDR3 has 14 residues. Germline CDR1 reads SGHTA; CDR2 reads FQGTGA. After removal of 3 bases from V and 2 bases from J, the junction contained 1 base not matched to a gene. The CDR3 DNA reads TGTGCCAGCAGCTTCACTAGCGGGGCCTACGAGCAGTACTTC. Encoded protein: CASSFTSGAYEQYF.